Each of the 10 T cell receptor beta chains below was sequenced from the same sample in a study of tumor-infiltrating lymphocytes in primary liver carcinoma. The researchers obtained blood RNA from unsorted whole blood and also extracted germline DNA. Researchers generated TCR beta cDNA from approximately 500 ng of total RNA, relying on a constant-region primer. Three nested multiplex PCR rounds of slightly modified ARM-PCR generated TCR beta libraries. Amplification in the first two PCR rounds was performed using TRBV1-TRBV30 forward primers and a C-beta reverse primer for roughly 9 cycles each. TCRdb recomputed calls from the multiplex PCR reads with MiXCR, one row per CDR3 protein. The sample records 180,000 or so distinct CDR3 sequences, over 50% being singletons. Sequenced material: peripheral blood. The receptors shown here come from a man between 35 and 55 years old with primary liver carcinoma and hepatitis B virus infection.

This clonotype was counted a few times. DNA for the CDR3: TGTGCCAGCAGTGATTGGACTAGCGGGAGGGCCCAAGTCAACAATGAGCAGTTCTTC. It translates to CASSDWTSGRAQVNNEQFF. This rearrangement joins TRBV6-1 to TRBJ2-1, with 15 positions matching TRBD2. V shed 3 bases and J 5 bases; nucleotides not matched to a gene: 11. Germline assignment: CDR1 MNHNS and CDR2 SASEGT. CDR3 length: 19 residues.

The V gene is TRBV5-5, the J gene TRBJ2-3; 12 bases align to TRBD1. The CDR3 covers 16 residues. The germline gives CDR1 SGHKS, CDR2 YYEKEE (reference sequence). Trimming took 5 bases from V and 6 from J; bases not matched to a gene: 10. The CDR3 DNA is TGTGCCAGCAGTTTCCCGGGACAGGGGGCGCAGGATACGCAGTATTTT. The encoded protein is CASSFPGQGAQDTQYF.

The chain carries TRBV5-4 and TRBJ2-2; 7 bases are a match to TRBD1. CDR1 and CDR2 from the germline V gene are SGHNT and YYREEE (reference sequence). V trimming: 4 bases; J trimming: 2 bases; junction bases outside the gene matches: 5. The length of the CDR3 is 15 residues. CDR3 residues: CASSPQGVNTGELFF. The CDR3, as DNA: TGTGCCAGCAGCCCTCAGGGGGTTAACACCGGGGAGCTGTTTTTT.

This clonotype was counted ten times or more. The chain combines TRBV12-3 or TRBV12-4 with TRBJ2-7, with 8 bases aligning to TRBD1. The CDR3 spans 16 residues. V lost 3 bases to trimming and J lost 2 bases; unmatched junction nucleotides: 9. The CDR3 nucleotides are TGTGCCAGCAGTTTTTGGGGTGGGACAGGAACCTACGAGCAGTACTTC. It is translated as CASSFWGGTGTYEQYF.

The chain is built from TRBV12-3 or TRBV12-4 and TRBJ1-2, with D hard to call. This CDR3 region has 13 residues. V lost 6 bases and J lost 3, with 11 bases in between. This chain's CDR3 is CASSLLTDYGYTF. CDR3 DNA sequence: TGTGCCAGCAGCTTATTGACGGACTATGGCTACACCTTC.

In regard to this clonotype: A much bigger clone sits one base away, suggesting this may be a read error. CDR3 DNA: TGTGCCAGCAGTGTCGTCACAGGGGGGGATAATCAGCCCCAGCATTTT. It specifies CASSVVTGGDNQPQHF. The V and J genes are TRBV6-1 and TRBJ1-5; the match to TRBD1 covers 8 bases. Trimming removed 4 bases from V and 4 bases from J; junction bases left unmatched: 9. Germline assignment: CDR1 MNHNS and CDR2 SASEGT. This CDR3 is built from 16 residues.

This clonotype was counted ten times or more. The V and J genes are TRBV11-3 and TRBJ2-1; TRBD2 aligns across 7 bases. J gave up 0 bases and V 5 bases, and 7 bases lay outside the gene matches. The germline V gene has CDR1 SGHNT and CDR2 YENEEA. The CDR3 extends over 16 amino acids. CDR3 region: CASSTSGTNSYNEQFF. In nucleotides, the CDR3 is TGTGCCAGCAGCACATCCGGGACTAACTCCTACAATGAGCAGTTCTTC.

Concerning this clonotype itself: The CDR3 carries no conserved terminal phenylalanine or tryptophan, so it likely arises from a read error. This chain links TRBV11-2 with TRBJ1-1; a weak D match, TRBD1 (6 bases). This CDR3 region has 17 residues. Per the germline V gene, CDR1 is SGHAT and CDR2 is FQNNGV. V shed 5 bases and J shed 4 bases, with 23 bases lying between them. The CDR3 nucleotides are TGTGCCAGCAGCCGAATGGGGGGACAAGGGTTCGGCACTGAAGCTTTCTAT. This codes for CASSRMGGQGFGTEAFY.

With regard to this clonotype: Its ends do not fully match the called genes, so a read error is possible. This chain connects TRBV6-1 to TRBJ2-3, with D hard to call. The germline V gene has CDR1 MNHNS and CDR2 SASEGT. CDR3 length equals 12 residues. The CDR3 nucleotides read TGTCCCAGCAGTGCCCGCGCAGATACGCAGTATTTT. Amino acid sequence: CPSSARADTQYF.

At least ten counts were recorded for this clonotype. The chain joins TRBV11-2 to TRBJ1-6; D uncertain. This CDR3 comprises 14 residues. Germline V gives CDR1 SGHAT, CDR2 FQNNGV. Trimming left V 5 bases short and J 4 bases short, with 9 bases between. CDR3 sequence: CASSPGGYNSPLHF. The DNA for the CDR3 is TGTGCCAGCAGCCCGGGCGGGTATAATTCACCCCTCCACTTT.